What follows is one T cell receptor (beta chain) and its context. The antigen is undetermined. This CDR3 is built from 16 residues. The germline V gene encodes CDR1 LNHDA and CDR2 SQIVND (reference sequence). The V and J ends lost 7 bases and 1 base, in that order; junction bases with no gene match: 7. These data belong to a study of OX40 agonist ivuxolimab in advanced cancers. Study details: Each dose-escalation patient presented with hepatocellular carcinoma, melanoma, renal cell or head and neck cancer. Whole-study results and caveats: Partial responders at 0.1-3.0 mg/kg had among the lowest clonal expansion. CD4+ and CD8+ blood T cells expanded clonally by week 6 at 0.1 to 3.0 mg/kg. In general, CD8+ T cells held more expanded clones than CD4+ did, on average.

The table came from immunoSEQ multiplex PCR; TCRdb's copy has only in-frame clones and leaves some out. The top ten hold roughly 3.9% of the sample, which has fewer than 80,000 clones, around 84% seen once. Sequenced here: CD4+ or CD8+ T cells sorted from blood, sampled in a trial of the OX40 agonist ivuxolimab. This chain uses TRBV19 with TRBJ2-6, with TRBD1 matching over 7 bases. This clonotype was obtained from an adult with an advanced solid tumor such as melanoma, head and neck, liver or kidney cancer. CDR3 amino acids: CASTGTVSSGANVLTF. Here the CDR3 DNA reads TGTGCCAGTACCGGGACAGTCTCTTCTGGGGCCAACGTCCTGACTTTC.